A single sample is the source of the 27 T cell receptor beta chains below, sequenced in a study of T cell repertoires in cytomegalovirus infection. MiXCR, run by TCRdb on the reads, gives a single entry per CDR3 protein. The sample lists about 130,000 distinct CDR3 sequences, around 30% occurring once. What these receptors recognize is not known. The sequences come from CD8+ T cells from cultured PBMCs, collected from culture after CMV antigen stimulation. The source is a human donor in good health (CMV status not recorded). Some clones in this sample may be carry-over from other donors' samples.

In this sample, this clonotype turned up many times. V is TRBV12-3 or TRBV12-4 and J is TRBJ2-1; no reliable D call. The CDR3 covers 14 residues. V lost 3 bases and J 4 bases, leaving 10 bases between the germline ends. In DNA, the CDR3 is TGTGCCAGCAGTTTGGAGTCAGAATACAATGAGCAGTTCTTC. Protein product: CASSLESEYNEQFF.

This chain uses TRBV4-1 with TRBJ1-2; D perhaps matches TRBD1 (5 bases). The germline CDR1 and CDR2 sequences are MGHRA and YSYEKL. V was clipped by 4 bases and J by 6 bases, with 12 bases between them. This CDR3 is built from 13 residues. Here the CDR3 DNA reads TGCGCCAGCAGCCCTGCCGGGGCAGATGGCTACACCTTC. Translation gives CASSPAGADGYTF.

The V gene is TRBV9, the J gene TRBJ2-2, with 9 bases lining up with TRBD1. CDR3 length: 14 amino acids. The germline CDR1 and CDR2 sequences are SGDLS and YYNGEE. The V gene end was trimmed by 3 bases and the J gene end by 5 bases; junction bases not matched to a gene: 2. This chain's CDR3 is CASSAGTGTGELFF. The CDR3 nucleotides read TGTGCCAGCAGCGCCGGGACAGGGACCGGGGAGCTGTTTTTT.

This clonotype was detected a few times. The V and J genes are TRBV19 and TRBJ1-5; D is unclear. The CDR3 length is 12 residues. Trimming took 1 base from V and 6 from J, leaving 4 bases between them. The germline V gene encodes CDR1 LNHDA and CDR2 SQIVND (reference sequence). The DNA for the CDR3 is TGTGCCAGTAGTATAGGTCTTCAGCCCCAGCATTTT. Its translation: CASSIGLQPQHF.

This chain uses TRBV27 with TRBJ2-3; D gene ambiguous. The V gene lost 5 bases and the J gene lost 1 base, with 7 bases spanning the gap. Germline lookup yields CDR1 MNHEY and CDR2 SMNVEV (reference sequence). The CDR3 has 13 amino acids. Here the CDR3 DNA reads TGTGCCAGCAGTGCCGCGGGCACAGATACGCAGTATTTT. Its translation: CASSAAGTDTQYF.

J is TRBJ2-1 and V is TRBV24-1, with no clear D. V lost 3 bases and J lost 4, with 6 bases in between. The CDR3 contains 13 residues. Germline loops: CDR1 KGHDR, CDR2 SFDVKD. CDR3: CATSDLEYNEQFF. CDR3 coding DNA: TGTGCCACCAGTGATCTAGAATACAATGAGCAGTTCTTC.

The table lists this clonotype with a few counts. This rearrangement joins TRBV20-1 to TRBJ2-4, with 10 positions matching TRBD2. The V gene's germline CDR1 is DFQATT and CDR2 SNEGSKA (reference sequence). Trimming cost V 3 bases and J 8 bases; bases outside gene matches: 7. The CDR3 loop spans 14 amino acids. The CDR3 DNA follows: TGCAGTGCTAGTAAGCCTAGCGGGGGATACATTCAGTACTTC. Protein: CSASKPSGGYIQYF.

The chain joins TRBV12-3 or TRBV12-4 to TRBJ1-1; 9 positions match TRBD1. This CDR3 region has 14 residues. The junction had 10 bases not matched to a gene; V was cut back by 6 bases and J by 8 bases. The chain's CDR3 is CASRPTGTGFEAFF. The CDR3 DNA follows: TGTGCCAGCAGGCCCACCGGGACAGGGTTCGAAGCTTTCTTT.

The V call is TRBV20-1, the J call TRBJ1-1; D call uncertain. Germline values: CDR1 DFQATT, CDR2 SNEGSKA (reference sequence). CDR3 size: 10 residues. The V and J ends lost 0 bases and 8 bases respectively, with 4 bases between them. The CDR3 protein is CSARDLEAFF. The CDR3 DNA is TGCAGTGCTAGAGACTTAGAAGCTTTCTTT.

The gene calls are TRBV12-3 or TRBV12-4 and TRBJ2-7; D remains unclear. The V end was cut by 4 bases, the J end by 3 bases, with 10 bases between. The CDR3 totals 13 residues. The CDR3 sequence is CASSYGFYYEQYF. The DNA of the CDR3 is TGTGCCAGCAGTTACGGATTTTACTACGAGCAGTACTTC.

This clonotype is a singleton in its sample. The CDR3 loop is CSVDGQRSGDNQETQYF. CDR3 DNA sequence: TGCAGCGTTGATGGGCAGAGAAGCGGGGATAACCAAGAGACCCAGTACTTC. The chain carries TRBV29-1 and TRBJ2-5; 7 nucleotides align to TRBD2. The V segment lost 3 bases and the J segment 0 bases; nucleotides outside the gene matches: 13. From germline, CDR1 is SQVTM and CDR2 ANQGSEA. The CDR3 runs 17 residues.

This chain connects TRBV19 to TRBJ1-2, with no clear D. The germline V gene encodes CDR1 LNHDA and CDR2 SQIVND (reference sequence). The CDR3 runs 11 residues. Trimming took 9 bases from V and 3 from J, leaving 8 bases between them. DNA for the CDR3: TGTGCCAGCGGACGGGACTATGGCTACACCTTC. Protein: CASGRDYGYTF.

V usage is TRBV7-8 and J usage is TRBJ2-1; 7 bases are a match to TRBD2. V lost 1 base to trimming and J lost 3 bases; unmatched junction nucleotides: 3. Looked up from germline, CDR1 is SGHVS and CDR2 is FQNEAQ. This CDR3 spans 15 amino acids. The CDR3, as DNA: TGTGCCAGCAGCTTAGGTCTAGCGGACTACAATGAGCAGTTCTTC. Amino acids: CASSLGLADYNEQFF.

The chain links TRBV29-1 to TRBJ2-2; D is ambiguous. V was trimmed by 4 bases and J by 3 bases, leaving 9 bases between them. CDR1 is SQVTM and CDR2 is ANQGSEA in the germline V gene. CDR3 length: 13 amino acids. The CDR3: CSVGNHYTGELFF. In DNA, the CDR3 is TGCAGCGTTGGGAACCATTACACCGGGGAGCTGTTTTTT.

Note on this clonotype: The junction does not match germline at one end; this may be a read error. The V call is TRBV7-9, the J call TRBJ1-1, with TRBD1 identical over 11 bases. This CDR3 spans 17 amino acids. The germline CDR1 and CDR2 sequences are SEHNR and FQNEAQ (reference sequence). CDR3 in DNA: TGTGGCAGCAGCCCACTGGGACAGGGGGTCGGGAACACTGAAGCTTTCTTT. Residues: CGSSPLGQGVGNTEAFF.

DNA for the CDR3: TGTGCCAGCAGAATTTGGGGGGGGCGCGAGCAGTACTTC. Protein sequence: CASRIWGGREQYF. The chain couples TRBV5-6 to TRBJ2-7; D possibly corresponds to TRBD2 (7 bases). Per germline, CDR1 SGHDT and CDR2 YYEEEE. V was cut by 5 bases and J by 6 bases, with 15 bases left in between. This CDR3 is 13 amino acids long. The full variable domain, completed using reference TRBV5-6 and TRBJ2-7, is DAGVTQSPTHLIKTRGQQVTLRCSPKSGHDTVSWYQQALGQGPQFIFQYYEEEERQRGNFPDRFSGHQFPNYSSELNVNALLLGDSALYLCASRIWGGREQYFGPGTRLTVT.

This clonotype occurred many times. CDR3 in amino acids: CASSPGAAGGSYNEQFF. CDR3 coding DNA: TGTGCCAGCAGTCCCGGGGCAGCGGGGGGCTCCTACAATGAGCAGTTCTTC. This sequence joins TRBV27 and TRBJ2-1; 9 bases are shared with TRBD2. This CDR3 spans 17 amino acids. After removal of 5 bases from V and 0 bases from J, the junction contained 8 bases not matched to a gene. The germline V gene encodes CDR1 MNHEY and CDR2 SMNVEV (reference sequence).

This clonotype has a single count. The J gene is TRBJ1-1, the V gene TRBV7-4; D is unresolved. This CDR3 is 15 amino acids long. Germline CDR1 and CDR2: SGHVT and SQSDAQ. The V and J ends lost 2 bases and 0 bases respectively, with 10 bases between them. This chain's CDR3 is CASSLQLGMNTEAFF. CDR3 DNA: TGTGCCAGCAGCTTACAGTTAGGGATGAACACTGAAGCTTTCTTT. Drawing the rest from reference TRBV7-4 and TRBJ1-1, the complete variable domain is GAGVSQSPRYKVAKRGRDVALRCDSISGHVTLYWYRQTLGQGSEVLTYSQSDAQRDKSGRPSGRFSAERPERSVSTLKIQRTEQGDSAVYLCASSLQLGMNTEAFFGQGTRLTVV.

The chain recombines TRBV6-5 with TRBJ2-7; 8 positions agree with TRBD1. CDR3 length: 14 residues. Germline V gene data show CDR1 as MNHEY and CDR2 as SVGAGI. V trimming: 0 bases; J trimming: 3 bases; junction bases outside the gene matches: 1. In nucleotides, the CDR3 is TGTGCCAGCAGTTACTCGACAGGGGTCTACGAGCAGTACTTC. This translates into CASSYSTGVYEQYF.

V gene TRBV19 combines with J gene TRBJ2-7; D possibly corresponds to TRBD2 (6 bases). CDR1 and CDR2 from the germline V gene are LNHDA and SQIVND (reference sequence). The V end lost 3 bases, the J end lost 1 base, and 10 bases lay between the germline ends. The CDR3 sequence is 14 residues long. CDR3 sequence: CASSMGTLSYEQYF. The CDR3 nucleotides read TGTGCCAGTAGTATGGGGACTCTATCCTACGAGCAGTACTTC.

This clonotype appeared many times. The chain combines TRBV4-2 with TRBJ1-1; TRBD1 matches 7 bases. CDR1 is LGHNA, CDR2 YNFKEQ, per germline. The CDR3 spans 14 residues. V lost 4 bases to trimming and J lost 3 bases; unmatched junction nucleotides: 5. The CDR3 coding sequence is TGTGCCAGCAGCCCCGCAGGGGGGGACACTGAAGCTTTCTTT. Its protein is CASSPAGGDTEAFF.

This clonotype was detected ten times or more. CDR3 sequence reads: CSATGQGPREQYF. Written as DNA, the CDR3 is TGCAGTGCTACCGGACAGGGGCCAAGGGAGCAGTACTTC. The chain carries TRBV20-1 and TRBJ2-7; 9 bases map to TRBD1. V lost 4 bases to trimming and J lost 7 bases; unmatched junction nucleotides: 8. This CDR3 is built from 13 residues. Germline CDR1 reads DFQATT; CDR2 reads SNEGSKA (reference sequence).

The rearrangement links TRBV3-1 to TRBJ1-4; D may be TRBD1 (5 bases). The CDR3 is 17 residues long. V gave up 2 bases and J gave up 0 bases, with 13 bases separating them. Germline assignment: CDR1 LGHDT and CDR2 YNNKEL (reference sequence). The CDR3 DNA follows: TGTGCCAGCAGCCAACAAGGGGCCCTAGCAACTAATGAAAAACTGTTTTTT. Translated: CASSQQGALATNEKLFF.

The J gene is TRBJ1-1, the V gene TRBV28; 7 nucleotides agree with TRBD1. The CDR3 is made up of 15 amino acids. The V segment lost 1 base and the J segment 4 bases; nucleotides outside the gene matches: 6. The germline gives CDR1 MDHEN, CDR2 SYDVKM. This CDR3 is CASSLFRYRGTEAFF. The CDR3 bases are TGTGCCAGCAGTTTATTTAGGTACAGGGGCACTGAAGCTTTCTTT.

This clonotype was seen more than once but under ten times. The V gene is TRBV15, the J gene TRBJ1-2; D is unclear. CDR1 and CDR2 from the germline V gene are LNHNV and YYDKDF (reference sequence). Trimming took 2 bases from V and 0 from J, leaving 10 bases between them. CDR3 size: 15 residues. The DNA for the CDR3 is TGTGCCACCAGCAGATCCGGCACACCTAACTATGGCTACACCTTC. This encodes CATSRSGTPNYGYTF.

This clonotype appeared a few times. V gene TRBV6-8 combines with J gene TRBJ1-2, with D perhaps TRBD1 (6 bases). This CDR3 region has 13 residues. The germline V gene encodes CDR1 MNHGY and CDR2 SAAAGT. Between the trimmed V and J ends, which lost 4 bases and 7 bases, there was a span of 13 bases. Written as DNA, the CDR3 is TGTGCCAGCAGTTCAGGGGCTACTGGTGGCTACACCTTC. It translates to CASSSGATGGYTF.

In its sample, this clonotype was seen a few times. The rearrangement links TRBV27 to TRBJ2-3, with a tentative D call TRBD2 (6 bases). The germline V gene encodes CDR1 MNHEY and CDR2 SMNVEV (reference sequence). This CDR3 is built from 19 residues. V was trimmed by 0 bases and J by 3 bases, leaving 22 bases between them. CDR3 in DNA: TGTGCCAGCAGTTTATCGCCGGCAGGCGGCGGGGCGATGACAGATACGCAGTATTTT. This sequence encodes CASSLSPAGGGAMTDTQYF.